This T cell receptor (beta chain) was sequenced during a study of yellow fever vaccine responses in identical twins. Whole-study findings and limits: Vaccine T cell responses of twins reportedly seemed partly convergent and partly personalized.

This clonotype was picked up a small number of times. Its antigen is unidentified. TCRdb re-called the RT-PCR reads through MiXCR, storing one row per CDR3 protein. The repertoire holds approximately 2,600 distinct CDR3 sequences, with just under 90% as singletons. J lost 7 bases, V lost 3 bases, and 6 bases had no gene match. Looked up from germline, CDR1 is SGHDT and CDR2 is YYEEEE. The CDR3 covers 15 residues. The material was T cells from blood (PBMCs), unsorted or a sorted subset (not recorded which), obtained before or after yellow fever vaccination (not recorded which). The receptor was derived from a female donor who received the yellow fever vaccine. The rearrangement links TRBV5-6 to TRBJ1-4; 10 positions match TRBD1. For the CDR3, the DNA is TGTGCCAGCAGCTCCCGGGACAGGGGAACTGAAAAACTGTTTTTT. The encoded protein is CASSSRDRGTEKLFF.